This T cell receptor (beta chain) was identified in a study of identical twins. In the case of this clonotype: As yet, its antigen is unknown.

Template switching added a universal primer site; cDNA carried unique molecular identifiers. TCRdb independently ran MiXCR on the 5' RACE reads; one entry per CDR3 protein. The sample lists 350,000 to 400,000 distinct CDR3 sequences, about 10% occurring once. V was shortened by 7 bases and J by 4 bases, with 16 bases between the two germline ends. The CDR3 contains 15 residues. The study's findings and limits: Some out-of-frame alpha sequences were shared by twins, and these showed excess low generation probability. Findings depended on cross-sectional statistics rather than tracking the same donors.

The origin of this receptor is a woman aged 45-60 years in good health. Input material: naive T cells sorted from blood. This chain joins TRBV12-3 or TRBV12-4 and TRBJ2-2, with a possible D match to TRBD1 (6 bases). This chain's CDR3 is CASKGPRGGTGELFF. CDR3 nucleotide sequence: TGTGCCAGCAAAGGTCCCAGGGGCGGCACCGGGGAGCTGTTTTTT.